The rows below give T cell receptor beta chains drawn from one sample of a study of blood T cell repertoires in COVID-19. The assay was immunoSEQ multiplex PCR, and TCRdb's table has in-frame clones only and misses some. This sample has about 300,000 clones, with under 90% found just once. The sample consisted of peripheral blood. All receptors come from a woman in her 30s with COVID-19, enrolled during active disease. Both conserved end residues are trimmed from each CDR3. Fields, in order: V gene, clone size, D gene, CDR3 protein. A D gene is named only where the DNA matches it firmly. Only part of the rows carry a size: once, few, many, or a class if the clone is expanded.

v_call: TRBV3-1/TRBV3-2; clone_size: .; d_call: .; cdr3_aa: ASSQQGIYGYT
v_call: TRBV27; clone_size: .; d_call: .; cdr3_aa: ASRWGPGQPQH
v_call: TRBV19; clone_size: .; d_call: TRBD2; cdr3_aa: ASSPWGLVGVEQF
v_call: TRBV4-2; clone_size: .; d_call: TRBD2; cdr3_aa: ASSHTSGGADEQF
v_call: TRBV7-9; clone_size: .; d_call: .; cdr3_aa: ASSPLDTQY
v_call: TRBV5-1; clone_size: .; d_call: TRBD1; cdr3_aa: ASSLIVGTANTEAF
v_call: TRBV7-9; clone_size: once; d_call: .; cdr3_aa: ASTTPGRGSTEAF
v_call: TRBV2; clone_size: .; d_call: TRBD1; cdr3_aa: ASVPTGDYGYT
v_call: TRBV6-2/TRBV6-3; clone_size: .; d_call: .; cdr3_aa: ASSDSGKSTDTQY
v_call: TRBV7-8; clone_size: .; d_call: TRBD1; cdr3_aa: ASSIGTGTLQETQY
v_call: TRBV5-1; clone_size: .; d_call: TRBD2; cdr3_aa: ASSLAGGGADGELF
v_call: TRBV7-9; clone_size: few; d_call: TRBD1; cdr3_aa: ASSAQGAGNQPQH
v_call: TRBV6-2/TRBV6-3; clone_size: .; d_call: TRBD2; cdr3_aa: ASSPGTINTGELF
v_call: TRBV6-5; clone_size: .; d_call: TRBD1; cdr3_aa: ASKTGQSPGRYT
v_call: TRBV7-8; clone_size: .; d_call: .; cdr3_aa: ASSFSRSRGGYT
v_call: TRBV7-9; clone_size: .; d_call: .; cdr3_aa: ASSLALASGHGYT
v_call: TRBV4-2; clone_size: .; d_call: .; cdr3_aa: ASSQDRERGFQETQY
v_call: TRBV6-6; clone_size: .; d_call: .; cdr3_aa: ASSSDRETVHTIY
v_call: TRBV5-5; clone_size: .; d_call: .; cdr3_aa: ASSDGLGGPLH
v_call: TRBV4-3; clone_size: .; d_call: .; cdr3_aa: ASSQDREKLF
v_call: TRBV19; clone_size: .; d_call: .; cdr3_aa: ASSISEGGPLH
v_call: TRBV4-2; clone_size: .; d_call: TRBD2; cdr3_aa: ASSQDGGGSSQETQY
v_call: TRBV2; clone_size: .; d_call: TRBD1; cdr3_aa: ASKGTANEKLF
v_call: TRBV6-2/TRBV6-3; clone_size: .; d_call: .; cdr3_aa: ASSYGRWTDFGGTEAF
v_call: TRBV7-9; clone_size: .; d_call: .; cdr3_aa: ASSSPQAGEGYGYT
v_call: TRBV19; clone_size: .; d_call: TRBD1; cdr3_aa: ASSMGRGQGGRNEQF
v_call: TRBV5-1; clone_size: .; d_call: .; cdr3_aa: ASSGGNPYNEQF
v_call: TRBV2; clone_size: once; d_call: .; cdr3_aa: ASSVLGASTDTQY
v_call: TRBV6-5; clone_size: .; d_call: .; cdr3_aa: ASREGPSNEKLF
v_call: TRBV7-9; clone_size: .; d_call: .; cdr3_aa: ASSLVSGVDTGELF
v_call: TRBV9; clone_size: .; d_call: .; cdr3_aa: ASSLSGNTEAF
v_call: TRBV7-8; clone_size: .; d_call: .; cdr3_aa: ASFPQGVVYGYT
v_call: TRBV12-3/TRBV12-4; clone_size: .; d_call: .; cdr3_aa: ASSLRGGTEAF
v_call: TRBV6-5; clone_size: .; d_call: .; cdr3_aa: ASSYSSTANTEAF
v_call: TRBV28; clone_size: .; d_call: .; cdr3_aa: ASSLLGANPGGYT
v_call: TRBV9; clone_size: once; d_call: .; cdr3_aa: ASSATIGEGNTEAF
v_call: TRBV19; clone_size: few; d_call: TRBD1; cdr3_aa: ASSIGDRGNQPQH